These T cell receptor beta chains were read from a single sample in a study of blood T cell repertoires in COVID-19. This table comes from immunoSEQ multiplex PCR, and its TCRdb copy is limited to in-frame clones, with some not included. The table shows roughly 300,000 clones, with 86% occurring only once. The sequenced sample consisted of peripheral blood. These receptors were obtained from a woman between 45 and 60 years old with acute or convalescent COVID-19. CDR3s include the opening cysteine and the closing phenylalanine or tryptophan. D genes are given only for firm matches. Rows may omit the clone size; those that give it use once, few, many or a size class.

V: TRBV27; J: TRBJ1-6; size: -; D: -; CDR3: CASSFLTGKRSPLHF; DNA: TGTGCCAGCAGTTTTCTCACGGGGAAACGCTCACCCCTCCACTTT
V: TRBV19; J: TRBJ2-1; size: -; D: TRBD2; CDR3: CASSPIAGEWNEQFF; DNA: TGTGCCAGTAGTCCAATAGCGGGAGAATGGAATGAGCAGTTCTTC
V: TRBV15; J: TRBJ2-7; size: -; D: -; CDR3: CATSSGGYSYEQYF; DNA: TGTGCCACCAGCAGTGGGGGGTACTCCTACGAGCAGTACTTC
V: TRBV7-2; J: TRBJ2-7; size: -; D: -; CDR3: CASSLVPGSYEQYF; DNA: TGTGCCAGCAGCTTAGTTCCAGGGTCCTACGAGCAGTACTTC
V: TRBV2; J: TRBJ1-1; size: -; D: -; CDR3: CASHREMNTEAFF; DNA: TGTGCCAGCCACAGGGAGATGAACACTGAAGCTTTCTTT
V: TRBV25-1; J: TRBJ2-5; size: -; D: TRBD2; CDR3: CASSDSYRTSGRETQYF; DNA: TGTGCCAGCAGTGATTCCTACCGGACTAGCGGGAGAGAGACCCAGTACTTC
V: TRBV4-1; J: TRBJ1-5; size: -; D: -; CDR3: CASSQDAGRFNQPQHF; DNA: TGCGCCAGCAGCCAAGATGCAGGGCGATTCAATCAGCCCCAGCATTTT
V: TRBV7-6; J: TRBJ2-5; size: -; D: -; CDR3: CASSLGRGETQYF; DNA: TGTGCCAGCAGCTTAGGGCGCGGAGAGACCCAGTACTTC
V: TRBV28; J: TRBJ2-7; size: once; D: TRBD1; CDR3: CASRDRVSYEQYF; DNA: TGTGCCAGCCGGGACAGGGTCTCCTACGAGCAGTACTTC
V: TRBV27; J: TRBJ2-7; size: once; D: TRBD1; CDR3: CASSLRMGQGIHSYEQYF; DNA: TGTGCCAGCAGTTTAAGAATGGGACAGGGCATCCACTCCTACGAGCAGTACTTC
V: TRBV7-2; J: TRBJ2-1; size: -; D: -; CDR3: CASTPEWSYNEQFF; DNA: TGTGCCAGCACCCCGGAGTGGTCCTACAATGAGCAGTTCTTC
V: TRBV3-1/TRBV3-2; J: TRBJ1-4; size: once; D: -; CDR3: CARRHQRPLLVATNEKLFF; DNA: TGTGCCAGGAGACACCAGAGACCCCTACTTGTTGCAACTAATGAAAAACTGTTTTTT
V: TRBV5-1; J: TRBJ1-1; size: few; D: TRBD1; CDR3: CASSSRTGGTEAFF; DNA: TGCGCCAGCAGCTCTAGGACAGGGGGCACTGAAGCTTTCTTT
V: TRBV28; J: TRBJ1-2; size: -; D: TRBD1; CDR3: CASSTRQGAYFGYTF; DNA: TGTGCCAGCAGTACCCGACAGGGGGCGTATTTTGGCTACACCTTC
V: TRBV7-6; J: TRBJ2-1; size: -; D: TRBD1; CDR3: CASSTPTGANEQFF; DNA: TGTGCCAGCAGCACCCCGACAGGGGCAAATGAGCAGTTCTTC
V: TRBV27; J: TRBJ1-5; size: -; D: -; CDR3: CASSLFWGASNQPQHF; DNA: TGTGCCAGCAGTTTATTCTGGGGAGCGAGCAATCAGCCCCAGCATTTT